The 9 T cell receptor beta chains below all came from one sample that was sequenced in a study of glioma-infiltrating T cells after dendritic cell vaccination. The data were produced by immunoSEQ multiplex PCR, yet TCRdb's version contains in-frame clones alone and is incomplete. The sample yields about 73,000 clones, around 80% seen once. Sequencing used blood, obtained before dendritic cell vaccination. The receptors derive from a human donor with glioblastoma.

The CDR3 here is CASSLDGRGSNEQFF. CDR3 bases: TGTGCCAGCAGCTTAGATGGGCGGGGGAGCAATGAGCAGTTCTTC. V usage is TRBV7-2 and J usage is TRBJ2-1; 7 bases are a match to TRBD2. Germline V gene data show CDR1 as SGHTA and CDR2 as FQGNSA. The CDR3 sequence is 15 residues long. V was clipped by 1 base and J by 6 bases; unmatched bases: 6.

The chain recombines TRBV11-2 with TRBJ1-1; 12 positions match TRBD1. Per the germline V gene, CDR1 is SGHAT and CDR2 is FQNNGV. The J segment lost 9 bases and the V segment lost 5 bases, leaving 13 bases of the junction unmatched. The CDR3 sequence is 16 residues long. The CDR3 nucleotides are TGTGCCAGCAGCCCAGTCCCCGGGACAGGGGGCAGGAAAGCTTTCTTT. It is translated as CASSPVPGTGGRKAFF.

The rearrangement uses TRBV6-1 and TRBJ1-4; 8 positions agree with TRBD1. The V segment lost 6 bases and the J segment 8 bases; nucleotides outside the gene matches: 8. This CDR3 region has 14 residues. Germline-derived CDR1 and CDR2 are MNHNS and SASEGT. DNA of the CDR3: TGTGCCAGCAGCCAGGGACAGGTCGGGGAAAAACTGTTTTTT. It translates to CASSQGQVGEKLFF.

CDR3 sequence (DNA): TGTGCCAGCAGCTTGGGTATCAGCGGGGGGTCCCAAGAGACCCAGTACTTC. This sequence encodes CASSLGISGGSQETQYF. The genes are TRBV5-4 and TRBJ2-5, with 9 nucleotides matching TRBD2. CDR3 length: 17 residues. Germline V gives CDR1 SGHNT, CDR2 YYREEE (reference sequence). The V gene end was trimmed by 0 bases and the J gene end by 1 base; junction bases not matched to a gene: 7. Supplemented by reference TRBV5-4 and TRBJ2-5, the full variable domain reads ETGVTQSPTHLIKTRGQQVTLRCSSQSGHNTVSWYQQALGQGPQFIFQYYREEENGRGNFPPRFSGLQFPNYSSELNVNALELDDSALYLCASSLGISGGSQETQYFGPGTRLLVL.

This rearrangement joins TRBV5-1 to TRBJ2-5; a weak D match, TRBD1 (6 bases). V was cut by 4 bases and J by 2 bases, with 15 bases left in between. The CDR3 totals 15 residues. Germline V lookup: CDR1 SGHRS, CDR2 YFSETQ. The CDR3 DNA reads TGCGCCAGCAGCGTAATTGGGGGACAACAAGAGACCCAGTACTTC. It yields the protein CASSVIGGQQETQYF.

V and J are TRBV5-1 and TRBJ2-2, with a weak D call TRBD1 (6 bases). CDR3 size: 18 residues. Germline CDR1 SGHRS, CDR2 YFSETQ. Between the trimmed V and J ends, which lost 1 base and 5 bases, there was a span of 21 bases. The CDR3 coding sequence is TGCGCCAGCAGCTTGTACCCCATTGGGGGCGATGGAACCGGGGAGCTGTTTTTT. Translated, it gives CASSLYPIGGDGTGELFF.

CDR3 sequence (DNA): TGTGCCAGCTCACTCGGGACTAGCGGGATATACAATGAGCAGTTCTTC. Translated, it gives CASSLGTSGIYNEQFF. The J gene is TRBJ2-1, the V gene TRBV18, with TRBD2 matching 13 bases. Germline trimming cut 4 bases from V and 4 bases from J; bases unmatched to any gene: 4. Germline V CDR1 and CDR2: KGHSH, LQKENI. The CDR3 consists of 16 residues.

The chain couples TRBV19 to TRBJ2-7; D possibly corresponds to TRBD1 (5 bases). The CDR3 totals 13 residues. Germline values: CDR1 LNHDA, CDR2 SQIVND (reference sequence). V lost 5 bases to trimming and J lost 2 bases, with 10 bases between them. DNA of the CDR3: TGTGCCAGTAGTGGGCAGGGAACCTACGAGCAGTACTTC. Translating it yields CASSGQGTYEQYF.

V is TRBV10-3 and J is TRBJ1-2, with 8 bases fitting TRBD1. The CDR3 is made up of 11 amino acids. CDR1 and CDR2 from the germline V gene are ENHRY and SYGVKD. V lost 11 bases and J lost 8; bases outside the gene matches: 7. The CDR3 here is CAVGQGGGYTF. CDR3 bases: TGTGCCGTTGGACAGGGAGGCGGCTACACCTTC.